This TCR beta chain was observed in a study of OX40 agonist ivuxolimab in advanced cancers. About the research overall: The study gave patients intravenous ivuxolimab at 0.01 to 10 mg/kg every 2 weeks.

Generated by immunoSEQ multiplex PCR, the TCRdb table keeps only in-frame clones and is missing some. The table includes 30,000 or so clones, about 85% detected once. In regard to this clone: What it binds is not known.

Study results and limitations: The CD4+ and CD8+ T cells in the blood had expanded clonally by week 6 at 0.1 to 3.0 mg/kg.

Autoimmune disease history or systemic immunosuppression led to patients being barred. The receptor was isolated from an adult with an advanced solid tumor such as melanoma, head and neck, liver or kidney cancer. Sequences were derived from CD4+ or CD8+ T cells sorted from blood, sampled in a trial of the OX40 agonist ivuxolimab.

CDR3 residues: CASSEPWINEQFF. In DNA, the CDR3 is TGTGCCAGCAGTGAACCCTGGATCAATGAGCAGTTCTTC. This chain joins TRBV6-1 and TRBJ2-1; D gene uncertain. Germline CDR1 MNHNS, CDR2 SASEGT. CDR3 length: 13 amino acids. V lost 2 bases to trimming and J lost 6 bases, with 8 bases between them.